This T cell receptor beta chain was captured by sequencing in a study of cytomegalovirus exposure and HLA in healthy donors. Study background: There were about 86 million unique TCRs (from HLA-typed donors) in an early data release. Study-wide points: Rarity characterized most TCR sequences, yet some public TCRs appeared in many donors. There were several of the most significant clusters that appeared linked to common viral pathogens in a later analysis.

Comments on this clone: Its antigen is currently unknown.

Nominally healthy donors provided the samples, though records likely missed some immune exposures. Germline V gene lookup returns CDR1 SGHRS and CDR2 YFSETQ. The CDR3 extends over 14 amino acids. After removal of 5 bases from V and 6 bases from J, the junction contained 11 bases not matched to a gene. The PCR used 60 Vbeta and 13 Jbeta primers. This table comes from immunoSEQ multiplex PCR, and its TCRdb copy is limited to in-frame clones, with some not included. The sample lists under 85,000 clones, around 79% occurring once. The sequenced sample consisted of PBMCs. The TCR originated in a man between 40 and 49 years old in good health and CMV-seronegative. The rearrangement uses TRBV5-1 and TRBJ2-7, with 7 bases identical to TRBD1. Here the CDR3 DNA reads TGCGCCAGCAGTAAGGGACAGAGGACGAGCGAGCAGTACTTC. It specifies CASSKGQRTSEQYF.